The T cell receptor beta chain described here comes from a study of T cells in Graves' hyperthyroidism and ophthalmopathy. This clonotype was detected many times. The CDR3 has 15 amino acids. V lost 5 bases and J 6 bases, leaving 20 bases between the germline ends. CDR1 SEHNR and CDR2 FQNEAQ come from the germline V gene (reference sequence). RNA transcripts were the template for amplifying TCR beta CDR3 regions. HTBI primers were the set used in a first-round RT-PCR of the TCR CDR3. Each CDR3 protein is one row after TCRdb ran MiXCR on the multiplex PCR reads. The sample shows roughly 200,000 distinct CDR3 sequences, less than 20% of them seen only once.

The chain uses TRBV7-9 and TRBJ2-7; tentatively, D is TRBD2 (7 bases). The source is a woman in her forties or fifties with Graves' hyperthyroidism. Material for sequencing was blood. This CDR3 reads CASSPPGGPGGEQYF. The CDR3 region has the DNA TGTGCCAGCAGCCCACCCGGGGGCCCGGGAGGCGAGCAGTACTTC.